A selection of T cell receptor beta chains follows, all from one sample in a study of glioma-infiltrating T cells after dendritic cell vaccination. Using immunoSEQ multiplex PCR, the repertoire was profiled, and TCRdb retains in-frame clones only, with some absent. The profile shows roughly 98,000 clones, 86% of them singletons. Here the sequenced sample was blood, taken before dendritic cell vaccination. Every receptor here comes from a human donor with glioblastoma. The CDR3 runs from the conserved cysteine through the conserved F or W. Each record gives: V gene, D gene, clone size, J gene, CDR3 DNA, CDR3 protein. A D gene is named only where the DNA matches it firmly. Clone size is stated in some rows and not others, as once, few, many or a class when expanded.

TRBV19	TRBD2	once	TRBJ2-1	TGTGCCAGTAGTGGCGGGGGGGCCGGATACAATGAGCAGTTCTTC	CASSGGGAGYNEQFF
TRBV7-6	NA	NA	TRBJ1-2	TGTGCCAGCAGCGTACAGGGTTCAATAAGGAGAGGTTACTATGGCTACACCTTC	CASSVQGSIRRGYYGYTF
TRBV25-1	NA	NA	TRBJ2-2	TGTGCCAGCACCCACAGGGATACCGGGGAGCTGTTTTTT	CASTHRDTGELFF
TRBV7-9	NA	NA	TRBJ1-5	TGTGCCAGCAGCGTCAATCAGGAACCGTCGCAGCCCCAGCATTTT	CASSVNQEPSQPQHF
TRBV4-3	TRBD1	NA	TRBJ2-7	TGCGCCAGCAGCCAAGGGGACAGGGGGTACGAGCAGTACTTC	CASSQGDRGYEQYF
TRBV6-5	TRBD1	NA	TRBJ1-1	TGTGCCAGCAGTTTCGGGACAGGGACTGAAGCTTTCTTT	CASSFGTGTEAFF
TRBV28	NA	NA	TRBJ2-7	TGTGCCAGCAGTTTTCCTTTTAAGGGGGATTTATCCTACGAGCAGTACTTC	CASSFPFKGDLSYEQYF
TRBV10-3	TRBD1	once	TRBJ2-7	TGTGCCATCAGCGGACGTAGGACAGGGGGCATGTACGAGCAGTACTTC	CAISGRRTGGMYEQYF
TRBV5-4	TRBD2	NA	TRBJ2-5	TGTGCCAGCAGCTTGCTAGGCGGGGGGGCCACTGAGACCCAGTACTTC	CASSLLGGGATETQYF
TRBV5-4	TRBD2	NA	TRBJ2-3	TGTGCCAGCAGCTCGGGACTAGCGGGAGGACTAGATACGCAGTATTTT	CASSSGLAGGLDTQYF
TRBV5-6	NA	few	TRBJ1-2	TGTGCCAGCAGCTTGGTAAGGGGCAACGTCGACTATGGCTACACCTTC	CASSLVRGNVDYGYTF
TRBV15	TRBD2	NA	TRBJ2-7	TGTGCCACCAGCAGGGGAGGGGACGGTGCCTACGAGCAGTACTTC	CATSRGGDGAYEQYF
TRBV7-9	NA	few	TRBJ1-1	TGTGCCAGCAGCCCCACGGGAGGGGTGATCACTGAAGCTTTCTTT	CASSPTGGVITEAFF
TRBV5-6	NA	NA	TRBJ2-7	TGTGCCAGCAGCTTGGTAGGCGGGCAGTACCACTCCTACGAGCAGTACTTC	CASSLVGGQYHSYEQYF
TRBV5-1	NA	NA	TRBJ2-1	TGCGCCAGCAGCTTGGAAGTCCCCGTCGGCTCCTACAATGAGCAGTTCTTC	CASSLEVPVGSYNEQFF
TRBV30	NA	NA	TRBJ2-3	TGTGCCTGGAGTGGTAGGGGGTCGGGAGATACGCAGTATTTT	CAWSGRGSGDTQYF
TRBV7-9	TRBD2	NA	TRBJ2-7	TGTGCCAGCAGAGCGGGGGGGTACTACGAGCAGTACTTC	CASRAGGYYEQYF
TRBV30	NA	NA	TRBJ1-4	TGTGCCTGGAGCGGGGGAGGGACTAATGAAAAACTGTTTTTT	CAWSGGGTNEKLFF
TRBV25-1	TRBD1	NA	TRBJ2-1	TGTGCCAGCAGTGAATCGCCCCGGGACAGGGGGCTCTATGAGCAGTTCTTC	CASSESPRDRGLYEQFF
TRBV28	TRBD1	NA	TRBJ2-1	TGTGCCAGCAGACCGGGACAGGAACACAATGAGCAGTTCTTC	CASRPGQEHNEQFF
TRBV6-6	TRBD1	NA	TRBJ2-1	TGTGCCAGCAGTTACTCAGGACAGGGGACGGGTGAGCAGTTCTTC	CASSYSGQGTGEQFF
TRBV5-4	TRBD1	NA	TRBJ2-7	TGTGCCAGCAGCGGGGACAGGCCCGCCTACGAGCAGTACTTC	CASSGDRPAYEQYF
TRBV5-1	NA	NA	TRBJ1-1	TGCGCCAGCAGCTTGGAGGCGGGGCGGAACACTGAAGCTTTCTTT	CASSLEAGRNTEAFF
TRBV7-2	TRBD1	NA	TRBJ1-2	TGTGCCAGCAGCGACACCTGGGACAGGCGACGCTATGGCTACACCTTC	CASSDTWDRRRYGYTF
TRBV11-2	TRBD1	NA	TRBJ2-7	TGTGCCAGTAAAACAGGGGAACGTCCCGAGCAGTACTTC	CASKTGERPEQYF
TRBV20-1	NA	NA	TRBJ2-7	TGCAGTGCTAGTAAGGAGTACGAGCAGTACTTC	CSASKEYEQYF
TRBV7-9	NA	NA	TRBJ2-7	TGTGCCAGCAGCTCACGGGTGGAGTTCCCTAACTCCTACGAGCAGTACTTC	CASSSRVEFPNSYEQYF
TRBV5-4	NA	NA	TRBJ1-2	TGTGCCAGCAGCCAACAGGGTGGCTATGGCTACACCTTC	CASSQQGGYGYTF
TRBV19	TRBD2	NA	TRBJ2-1	TGTGCCAGTAGTATAAAAATCCCCGGGACTAGCGGCGACAATGAGCAGTTCTTC	CASSIKIPGTSGDNEQFF
TRBV6-5	TRBD1	NA	TRBJ2-5	TGTGCCAGCAGTTCCGGGACAGCGTACCAAGAGACCCAGTACTTC	CASSSGTAYQETQYF
TRBV7-3	NA	NA	TRBJ2-1	TGTGCCAGCAGCCCATACAAAAGCTCCTACAATGAGCAGTTCTTC	CASSPYKSSYNEQFF
TRBV6-5	TRBD1	NA	TRBJ1-5	TGTGCCAGCAGCCGGGACAGGGGAAGCAATCAGCCCCAGCATTTT	CASSRDRGSNQPQHF
TRBV27	TRBD1	NA	TRBJ2-7	TGTGCCAGCAGTTTCCGACAGGGCTACTACGAGCAGTACTTC	CASSFRQGYYEQYF
TRBV4-1	NA	NA	TRBJ2-7	TGCGCCAACCCGGACAGCGTCTCTCTACCCTACGAGCAGTACTTC	CANPDSVSLPYEQYF
TRBV29-1	TRBD1	NA	TRBJ1-2	TGCAGCGTTGATGGGGACAGGGGAGATACTAACTATGGCTACACCTTC	CSVDGDRGDTNYGYTF
TRBV19	TRBD1	NA	TRBJ1-5	TGTGCCAGTAGTATCCGGACAGGGGTATCCGAAAGTCAGCCCCAGCATTTT	CASSIRTGVSESQPQHF
TRBV10-2	NA	NA	TRBJ1-6	TGCGCCAGCAGTGAGACAAGCTCCTATAATTCACCCCTCCACTTT	CASSETSSYNSPLHF
TRBV4-1	TRBD1	NA	TRBJ2-3	TGCGCCAGCAGCCAAGACGGGGTCGGACAGGGTAGCACAGATACGCAGTATTTT	CASSQDGVGQGSTDTQYF
TRBV30	TRBD2	once	TRBJ2-1	TGTGCCTGGACACGGGGACTAGCGGGAGCACGCAATGAGCAGTTCTTC	CAWTRGLAGARNEQFF
TRBV29-1	NA	NA	TRBJ2-2	TGCAGCGTTGTGGGGGCCGGGAATTCGAACACCGGGGAGCTGTTTTTT	CSVVGAGNSNTGELFF
TRBV29-1	NA	NA	TRBJ2-7	TGCAGCGTTGAAACCCAGGGAAGCTCCTACGAGCAGTACTTC	CSVETQGSSYEQYF